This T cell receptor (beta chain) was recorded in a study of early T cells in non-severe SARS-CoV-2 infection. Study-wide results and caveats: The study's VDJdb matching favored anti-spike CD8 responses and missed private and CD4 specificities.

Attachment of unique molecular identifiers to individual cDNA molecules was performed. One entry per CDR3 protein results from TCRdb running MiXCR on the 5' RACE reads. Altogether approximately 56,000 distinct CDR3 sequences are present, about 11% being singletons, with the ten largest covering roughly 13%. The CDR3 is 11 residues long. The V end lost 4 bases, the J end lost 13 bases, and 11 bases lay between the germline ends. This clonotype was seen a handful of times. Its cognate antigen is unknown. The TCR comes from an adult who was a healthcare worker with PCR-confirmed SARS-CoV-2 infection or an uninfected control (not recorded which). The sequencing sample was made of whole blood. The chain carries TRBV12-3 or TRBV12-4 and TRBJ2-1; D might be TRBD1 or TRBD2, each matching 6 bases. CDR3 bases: TGTGCCAGCAGTTCGAGGGGGGCCCAGTTCTTC. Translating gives CASSSRGAQFF.